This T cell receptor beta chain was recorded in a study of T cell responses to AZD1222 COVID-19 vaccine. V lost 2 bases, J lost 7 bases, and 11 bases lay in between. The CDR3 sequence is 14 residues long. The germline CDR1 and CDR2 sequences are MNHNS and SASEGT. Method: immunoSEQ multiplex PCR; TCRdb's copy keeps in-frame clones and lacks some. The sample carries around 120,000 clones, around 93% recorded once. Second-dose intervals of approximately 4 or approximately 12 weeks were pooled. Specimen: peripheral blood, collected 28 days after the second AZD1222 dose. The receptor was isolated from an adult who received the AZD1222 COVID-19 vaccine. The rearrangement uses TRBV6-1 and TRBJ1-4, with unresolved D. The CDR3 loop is CASSETKRREKLFF. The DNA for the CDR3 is TGTGCCAGCAGTGAAACGAAACGGCGTGAAAAACTGTTTTTT.